This T cell receptor (beta chain) was retrieved from a study of T cells in Graves' hyperthyroidism and ophthalmopathy. The J segment lost 8 bases and the V segment lost 4 bases, leaving 10 bases of the junction unmatched. The CDR3 covers 14 residues. CDR1 is SSHAT, CDR2 FNYEAQ, per germline (reference sequence). RNA transcripts served as the template for amplifying TCR beta CDR3 regions. The TCR CDR3 was amplified in a first-round RT-PCR using the HTBI primer set. TCRdb processed the multiplex PCR reads anew with MiXCR; each CDR3 protein has one entry. The sample carries under 700,000 distinct CDR3 sequences, 15% to 20% recorded once. This clonotype was observed a few times. The antigen remains unidentified. Study findings and constraints: Ophthalmopathy was distinguished from stable hyperthyroidism by 13 V-J signatures. Ophthalmopathy was model-predicted a median around seven months pre-onset. Most expanded thyroid clonotypes above 0.001 recurred in blood.

The genes are TRBV7-7 and TRBJ1-2; 7 nucleotides match TRBD1. This TCR was sampled from a woman under 30 with Graves' hyperthyroidism. The material sequenced was blood. CDR3 DNA: TGTGCCAGCAGCTCACGACAGGGAGACGGAGGCTACACCTTC. This encodes CASSSRQGDGGYTF.